A selection of T cell receptor beta chains follows, all from one sample in a study of CD8+ T cells in alopecia areata. Data came from immunoSEQ multiplex PCR; TCRdb stores just in-frame clones and leaves some out. The data show about 210,000 clones, with approximately 47% seen just once and about 2.6% held by the top ten. The sample was CD4+ T cells sorted from blood, taken between weeks 36 and 40, from a patient treated with tofacitinib. The receptors were sampled from a human donor with alopecia areata. The CDR3 runs from the conserved cysteine through the conserved F or W. D genes are given only for firm matches. The size of a clone is reported for some rows only, either as once, few or many, or as a class for expanded clones.

j_call clone_size v_call d_call cdr3_aa cdr3_nt
TRBJ2-2 . TRBV6-1 TRBD2 CASRMGTSGSGELFF TGTGCCAGCAGAATGGGGACTAGCGGGTCCGGGGAGCTGTTTTTT
TRBJ1-1 . TRBV6-1 . CASRETGFFTEAFF TGTGCCAGCAGGGAAACAGGGTTTTTCACTGAAGCTTTCTTT
TRBJ2-1 . TRBV29-1 TRBD2 CSVPTSSYNEQFF TGCAGCGTGCCGACTAGCAGCTACAATGAGCAGTTCTTC
TRBJ1-2 few TRBV27 TRBD1 CASRRTGLDHGYTF TGTGCCAGCAGAAGGACAGGGTTAGACCATGGCTACACCTTC
TRBJ2-3 . TRBV18 . CASSLGRTDTQYF TGTGCCAGCTCACTCGGGCGCACAGATACGCAGTATTTT
TRBJ2-5 . TRBV7-9 . CASSPLPLSPYF TGTGCCAGCAGCCCTCTTCCTTTATCCCCGTACTTC
TRBJ1-2 . TRBV28 . CASSLHRRGYTF TGTGCCAGCAGTTTACACAGGAGGGGCTACACCTTC
TRBJ2-3 . TRBV30 . CAWSVLQDSTDTQYF TGTGCCTGGAGTGTACTGCAGGACAGCACAGATACGCAGTATTTT
TRBJ2-7 . TRBV7-9 TRBD2 CASRLRLAFRYEQYF TGTGCCAGCAGATTAAGACTAGCATTTCGGTACGAGCAGTACTTC
TRBJ1-3 . TRBV30 . CAWRPGPRAGNTIYF TGTGCCTGGAGGCCGGGACCTCGGGCGGGAAACACCATATATTTT
TRBJ2-3 . TRBV9 TRBD2 CASSVNPSGTTDTQYF TGTGCCAGCAGCGTAAACCCTAGCGGGACCACAGATACGCAGTATTTT
TRBJ2-2 . TRBV30 . CAWDPPMWATGELFF TGTGCCTGGGACCCCCCCATGTGGGCCACCGGGGAGCTGTTTTTT
TRBJ2-1 . TRBV11-3 TRBD2 CASSSGLDGDFNEQFF TGTGCCAGCAGCTCCGGACTAGATGGGGACTTTAATGAGCAGTTCTTC
TRBJ1-2 . TRBV5-1 TRBD1 CASSFGTGGVGYTF TGCGCCAGCAGCTTCGGCACAGGGGGCGTAGGCTACACCTTC
TRBJ1-4 . TRBV20-1 . CSVAGREKLFF TGCAGTGTAGCTGGCAGGGAAAAACTGTTTTTT
TRBJ2-5 . TRBV19 TRBD2 CASSTTSGSRETQYF TGTGCCAGTAGTACTACTAGCGGGAGTAGGGAGACCCAGTACTTC